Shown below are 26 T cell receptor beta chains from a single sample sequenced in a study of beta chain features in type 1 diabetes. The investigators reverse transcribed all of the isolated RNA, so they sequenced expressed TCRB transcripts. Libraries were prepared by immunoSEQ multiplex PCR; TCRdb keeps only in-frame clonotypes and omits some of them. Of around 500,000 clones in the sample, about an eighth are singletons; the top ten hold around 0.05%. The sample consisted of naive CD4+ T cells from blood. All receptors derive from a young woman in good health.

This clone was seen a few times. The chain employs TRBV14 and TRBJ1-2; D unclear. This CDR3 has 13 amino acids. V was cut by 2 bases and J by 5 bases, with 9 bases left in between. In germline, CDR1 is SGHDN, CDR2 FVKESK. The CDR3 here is CASSQRGTYGYTF. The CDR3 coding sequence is TGTGCCAGCAGCCAACGGGGTACTTATGGCTACACCTTC.

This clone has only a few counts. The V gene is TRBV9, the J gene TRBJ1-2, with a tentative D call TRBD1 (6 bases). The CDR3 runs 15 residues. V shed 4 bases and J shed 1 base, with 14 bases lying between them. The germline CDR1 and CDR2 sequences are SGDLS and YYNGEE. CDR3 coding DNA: TGTGCCAGCAGCCCACAGGGACAAATTAACTATGGCTACACCTTC. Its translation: CASSPQGQINYGYTF.

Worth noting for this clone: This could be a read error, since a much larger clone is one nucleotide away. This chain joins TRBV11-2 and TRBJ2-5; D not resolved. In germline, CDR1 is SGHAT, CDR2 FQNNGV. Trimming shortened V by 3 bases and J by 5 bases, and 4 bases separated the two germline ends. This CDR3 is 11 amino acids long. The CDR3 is CASSFTETQYF. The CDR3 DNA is TGTGCCAGCAGCTTTACGGAGACCCAGTACTTC.

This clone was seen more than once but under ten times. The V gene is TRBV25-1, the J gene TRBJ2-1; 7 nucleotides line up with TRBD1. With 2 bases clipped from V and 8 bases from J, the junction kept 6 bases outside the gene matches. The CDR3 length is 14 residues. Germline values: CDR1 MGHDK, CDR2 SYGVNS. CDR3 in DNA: TGTGCCAGCAGTGAACCGGCAGGGGGTGATGAGCAGTTCTTC. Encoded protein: CASSEPAGGDEQFF.

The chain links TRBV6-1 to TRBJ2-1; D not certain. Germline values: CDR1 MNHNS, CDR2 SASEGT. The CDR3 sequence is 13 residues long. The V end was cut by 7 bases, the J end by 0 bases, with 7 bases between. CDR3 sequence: CASKLSSYNEQFF. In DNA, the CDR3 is TGTGCCAGCAAACTGAGCTCCTACAATGAGCAGTTCTTC.

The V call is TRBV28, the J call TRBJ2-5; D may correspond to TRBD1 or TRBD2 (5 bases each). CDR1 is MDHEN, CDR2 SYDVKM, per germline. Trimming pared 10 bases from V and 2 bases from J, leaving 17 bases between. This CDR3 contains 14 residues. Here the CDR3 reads CATQPGWEQETQYF. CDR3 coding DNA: TGTGCCACCCAGCCAGGGTGGGAGCAAGAGACCCAGTACTTC.

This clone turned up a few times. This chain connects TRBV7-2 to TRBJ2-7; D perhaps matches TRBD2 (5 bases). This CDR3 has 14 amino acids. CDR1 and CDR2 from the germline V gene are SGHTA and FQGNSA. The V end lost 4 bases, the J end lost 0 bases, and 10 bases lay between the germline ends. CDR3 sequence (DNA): TGTGCCAGCAGCTGGGAGTCCTCCTCCTACGAGCAGTACTTC. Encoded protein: CASSWESSSYEQYF. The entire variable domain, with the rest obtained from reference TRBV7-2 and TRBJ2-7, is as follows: GAGVSQSPSNKVTEKGKDVELRCDPISGHTALYWYRQSLGQGLEFLIYFQGNSAPDKSGLPSDRFSAERTGGSVSTLTIQRTQQEDSAVYLCASSWESSSYEQYFGPGTRLTVT.

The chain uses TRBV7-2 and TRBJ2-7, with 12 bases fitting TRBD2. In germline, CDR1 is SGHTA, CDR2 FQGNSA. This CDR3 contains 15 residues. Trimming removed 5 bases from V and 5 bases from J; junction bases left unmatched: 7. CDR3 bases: TGTGCCAGCAGCACGAGACTAGCGGGAGCGAACGAGCAGTACTTC. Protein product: CASSTRLAGANEQYF.

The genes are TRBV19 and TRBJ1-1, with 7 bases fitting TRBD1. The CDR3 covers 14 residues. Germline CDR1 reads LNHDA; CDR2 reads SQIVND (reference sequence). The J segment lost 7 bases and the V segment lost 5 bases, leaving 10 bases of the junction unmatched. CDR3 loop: CASSETGWSFEAFF. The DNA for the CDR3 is TGTGCCAGTAGTGAGACAGGGTGGTCGTTTGAAGCTTTCTTT.

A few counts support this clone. CDR3 protein: CATSREAGGRETQYF. The CDR3 region has the DNA TGTGCCACCAGCAGAGAAGCGGGGGGGCGAGAGACCCAGTACTTC. This chain links TRBV15 with TRBJ2-5; 10 nucleotides line up with TRBD2. Looked up from germline, CDR1 is LNHNV and CDR2 is YYDKDF (reference sequence). The CDR3 runs 15 residues. V shed 0 bases, J shed 4 bases, and the junction held 2 bases outside the gene matches.

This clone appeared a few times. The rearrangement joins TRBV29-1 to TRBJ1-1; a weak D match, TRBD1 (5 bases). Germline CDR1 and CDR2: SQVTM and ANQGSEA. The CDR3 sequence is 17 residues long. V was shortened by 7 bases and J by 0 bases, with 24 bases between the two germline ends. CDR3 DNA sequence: TGCAGCGCCGAGTATGGGGCTAAATGGAATATGAACACTGAAGCTTTCTTT. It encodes CSAEYGAKWNMNTEAFF.

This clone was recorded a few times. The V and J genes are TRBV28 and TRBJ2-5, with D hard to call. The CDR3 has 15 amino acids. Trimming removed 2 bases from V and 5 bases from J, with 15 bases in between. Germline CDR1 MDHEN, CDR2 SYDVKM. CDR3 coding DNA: TGTGCCAGCAGTTTACTCAGTCCATTGCAGGAGACCCAGTACTTC. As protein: CASSLLSPLQETQYF.

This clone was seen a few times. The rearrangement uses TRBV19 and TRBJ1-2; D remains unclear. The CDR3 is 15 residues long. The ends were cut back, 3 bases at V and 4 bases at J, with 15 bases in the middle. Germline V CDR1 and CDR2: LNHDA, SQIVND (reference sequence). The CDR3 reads CASSISWVALYGYTF. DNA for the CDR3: TGTGCCAGTAGTATTAGTTGGGTTGCGCTCTATGGCTACACCTTC.

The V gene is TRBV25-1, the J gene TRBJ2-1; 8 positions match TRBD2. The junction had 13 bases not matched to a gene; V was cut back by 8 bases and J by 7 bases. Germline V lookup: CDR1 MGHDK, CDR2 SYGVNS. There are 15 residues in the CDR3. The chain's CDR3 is CASGRAGAWSNEQFF. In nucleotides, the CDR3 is TGTGCCAGCGGGCGAGCGGGAGCTTGGAGTAATGAGCAGTTCTTC.

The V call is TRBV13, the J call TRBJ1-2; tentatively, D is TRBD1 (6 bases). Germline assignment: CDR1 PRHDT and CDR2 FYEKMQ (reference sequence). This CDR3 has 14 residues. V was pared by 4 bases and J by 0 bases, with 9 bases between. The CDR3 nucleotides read TGTGCCAGCAGCTCTAGGACAGCTAACTATGGCTACACCTTC. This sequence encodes CASSSRTANYGYTF.

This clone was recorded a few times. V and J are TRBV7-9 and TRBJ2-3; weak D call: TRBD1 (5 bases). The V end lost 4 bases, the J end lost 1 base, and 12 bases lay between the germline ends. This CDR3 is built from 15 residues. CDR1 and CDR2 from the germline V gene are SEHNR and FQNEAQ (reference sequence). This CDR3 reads CASSSWGWGTDTQYF. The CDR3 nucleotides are TGTGCCAGCAGCTCCTGGGGCTGGGGCACAGATACGCAGTATTTT.

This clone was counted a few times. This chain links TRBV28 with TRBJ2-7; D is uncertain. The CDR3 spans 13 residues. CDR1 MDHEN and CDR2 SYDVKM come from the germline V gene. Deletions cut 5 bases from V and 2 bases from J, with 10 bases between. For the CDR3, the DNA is TGTGCCAGCAGTCCCCCTTATACCTACGAGCAGTACGTC. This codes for CASSPPYTYEQYV.

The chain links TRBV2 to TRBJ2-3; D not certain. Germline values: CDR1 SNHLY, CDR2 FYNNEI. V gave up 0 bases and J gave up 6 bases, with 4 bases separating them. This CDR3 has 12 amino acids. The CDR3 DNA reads TGTGCCAGCAGTGAAGCAACGGATACGCAGTATTTT. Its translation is CASSEATDTQYF.

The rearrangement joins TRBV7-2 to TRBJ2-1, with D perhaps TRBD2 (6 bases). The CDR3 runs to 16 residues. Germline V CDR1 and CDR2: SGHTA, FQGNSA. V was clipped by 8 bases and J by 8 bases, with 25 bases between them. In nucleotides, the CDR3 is TGTGCCAGCCCGACGCTGGGCGGGATGAGTAACCATGAGCAGTTCTTC. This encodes CASPTLGGMSNHEQFF.

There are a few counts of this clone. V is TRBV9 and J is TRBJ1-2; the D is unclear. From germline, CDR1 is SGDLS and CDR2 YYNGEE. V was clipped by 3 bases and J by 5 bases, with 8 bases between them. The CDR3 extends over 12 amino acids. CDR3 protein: CASSGSVYGYTF. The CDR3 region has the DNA TGTGCCAGCAGCGGGAGCGTTTATGGCTACACCTTC. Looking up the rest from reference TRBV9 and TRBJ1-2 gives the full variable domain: DSGVTQTPKHLITATGQRVTLRCSPRSGDLSVYWYQQSLDQGLQFLIQYYNGEERAKGNILERFSAQQFPDLHSELNLSSLELGDSALYFCASSGSVYGYTFGSGTRLTVV.

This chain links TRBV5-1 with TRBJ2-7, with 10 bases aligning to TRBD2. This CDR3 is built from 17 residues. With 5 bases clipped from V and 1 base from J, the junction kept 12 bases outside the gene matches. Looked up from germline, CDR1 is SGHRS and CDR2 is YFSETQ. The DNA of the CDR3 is TGCGCCAGCAGGAGGGGAGCGGGAGGGCCCAATTCCTACGAGCAGTACTTC. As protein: CASRRGAGGPNSYEQYF.

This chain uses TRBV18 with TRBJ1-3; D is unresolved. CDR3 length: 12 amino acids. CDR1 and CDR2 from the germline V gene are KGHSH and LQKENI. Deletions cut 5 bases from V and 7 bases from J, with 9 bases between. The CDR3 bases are TGTGCCAGCTCAGCTCCGGGGAACACCATATATTTT. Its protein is CASSAPGNTIYF.

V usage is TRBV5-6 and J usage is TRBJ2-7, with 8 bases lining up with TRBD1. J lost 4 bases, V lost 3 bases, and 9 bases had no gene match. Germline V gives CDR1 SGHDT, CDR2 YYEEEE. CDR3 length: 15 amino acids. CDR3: CASSSQGAAFYEQYV. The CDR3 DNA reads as TGTGCCAGCAGCTCTCAGGGGGCGGCTTTTTACGAGCAGTACGTC.

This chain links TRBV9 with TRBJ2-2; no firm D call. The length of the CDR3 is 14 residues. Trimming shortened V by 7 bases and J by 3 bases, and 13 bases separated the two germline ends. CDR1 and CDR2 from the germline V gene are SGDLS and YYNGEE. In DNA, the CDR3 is TGTGCCAGCGCCTTAGACCGCGACACCGGGGAGCTGTTTTTT. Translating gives CASALDRDTGELFF. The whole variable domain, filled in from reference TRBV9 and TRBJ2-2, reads DSGVTQTPKHLITATGQRVTLRCSPRSGDLSVYWYQQSLDQGLQFLIQYYNGEERAKGNILERFSAQQFPDLHSELNLSSLELGDSALYFCASALDRDTGELFFGEGSRLTVL.

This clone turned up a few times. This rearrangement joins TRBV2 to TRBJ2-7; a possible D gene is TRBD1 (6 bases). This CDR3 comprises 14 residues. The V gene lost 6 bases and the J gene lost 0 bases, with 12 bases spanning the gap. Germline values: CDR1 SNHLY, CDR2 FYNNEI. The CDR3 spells CASSPQGTSYEQYF. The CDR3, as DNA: TGTGCCAGCAGCCCCCAGGGGACCTCCTACGAGCAGTACTTC.

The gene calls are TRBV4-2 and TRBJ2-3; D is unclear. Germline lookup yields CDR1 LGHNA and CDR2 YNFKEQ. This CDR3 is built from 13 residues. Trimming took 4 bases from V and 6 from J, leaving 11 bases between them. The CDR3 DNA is TGTGCCAGCAGCCTTCAAAACCCCGATACGCAGTATTTT. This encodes CASSLQNPDTQYF.